The rows below give T cell receptor beta chains drawn from one sample of a study of patients and donors after allogeneic stem cell transplantation. TCRdb called the RT-PCR reads again in MiXCR, with one record for every CDR3 protein. The table includes almost 90,000 distinct CDR3 sequences, 4.5% to 5% detected once. The sequenced material came from blood, either unsorted or a sorted T cell fraction (not recorded which). Every receptor here comes from a human donor who was either an allogeneic HSCT recipient or a stem cell or donor lymphocyte infusion donor (not recorded which). It is not recorded whose cells these are; they may come from a transplant donor. CDR3s include the opening cysteine and the closing phenylalanine or tryptophan. The D gene is left open where the match is weak. The listing skips clone size in some rows; elsewhere it reads once, few, many or a size class.

>TRBV2|TRBJ2-5|TRBD2|many
TGTGCCAGCAGTGAACAGCGGGGGGGCCGAGAGACCCAGTACTTC
CASSEQRGGRETQYF
>TRBV5-8|TRBJ1-5|TRBD1|few
TGTGCCAGCAGCCTCGGACAGGGACCTGGGCCCCAGCATTTT
CASSLGQGPGPQHF
>TRBV7-2|TRBJ2-3|.|few
TGTGCCAGCAGGGCGGGGTTAGGGCGCACAGATACGCAGTATTTT
CASRAGLGRTDTQYF
>TRBV9|TRBJ2-1|.|few
TGTGCCAGCAGCGTTAGGGGGGATAGCTCCTACAATGAGCAGTTCTTC
CASSVRGDSSYNEQFF
>TRBV28|TRBJ1-4|TRBD1|many
TGTGCCAGCAGTTTATCCGGACAGGGAGTTTCAAAACTGTTTTTT
CASSLSGQGVSKLFF
>TRBV20-1|TRBJ2-1|.|many
TGCAGTGCGGGGGACCCTGGGTTATACAATGAGCAGTTCTTC
CSAGDPGLYNEQFF
>TRBV20-1|TRBJ2-1|.|many
TGCAGTGCTCCCTCCTCCTACAATGAGCAGTTCTTC
CSAPSSYNEQFF
>TRBV13|TRBJ2-5|.|few
TGTGCCAGCAGCTTATTCCGTGGAGGGTCAGAGACCCAGTACTTC
CASSLFRGGSETQYF
>TRBV7-3|TRBJ2-3|.|.
TGTGCCAGCAGCTTGATCGGGGGCGACCGCACAGATACGCAGTATTTT
CASSLIGGDRTDTQYF
>TRBV27|TRBJ1-3|.|few
TGTGCCAGCAGTTTATCGATCGGAGGCAGGGGTTTCTCTGGAAACACCATATATTTT
CASSLSIGGRGFSGNTIYF
>TRBV2|TRBJ2-3|.|few
TGTGCCAGCCGCCGTCTAGATACGCAGTATTTT
CASRRLDTQYF
>TRBV5-4|TRBJ2-7|.|many
TGTGCCAGCAGCTTGGGGACAGATTCCTACGAGCAGTACTTC
CASSLGTDSYEQYF
>TRBV12-3/TRBV12-4|TRBJ1-4|TRBD1|many
TGTGCCAGCAGTTTAGATGGTACAGGGGACGAAAAACTGTTTTTT
CASSLDGTGDEKLFF
>TRBV20-1|TRBJ2-7|TRBD1|many
TGCAGTGCTATTGACTCAGGGCAGGGGGCAGGATACGAGCAGTACTTC
CSAIDSGQGAGYEQYF
>TRBV9|TRBJ2-6|TRBD2|.
TGTGCCAGCAGCGTAGCGGGGGGGCAGGGGGCCAACGTCCTGACTTTC
CASSVAGGQGANVLTF
>TRBV7-9|TRBJ2-1|TRBD2|few
TGTGCCAGCAGCTCTTGGGCTAGCGGGGAGGGTGAGCAGTTCTTC
CASSSWASGEGEQFF